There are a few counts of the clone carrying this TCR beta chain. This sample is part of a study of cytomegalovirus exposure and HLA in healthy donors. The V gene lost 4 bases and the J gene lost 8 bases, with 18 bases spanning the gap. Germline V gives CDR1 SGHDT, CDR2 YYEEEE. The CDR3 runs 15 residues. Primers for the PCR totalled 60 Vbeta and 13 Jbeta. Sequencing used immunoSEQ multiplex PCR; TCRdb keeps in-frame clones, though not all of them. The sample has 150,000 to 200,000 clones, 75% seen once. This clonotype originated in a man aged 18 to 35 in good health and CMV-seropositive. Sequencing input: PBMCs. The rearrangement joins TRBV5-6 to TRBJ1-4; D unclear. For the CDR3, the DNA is TGTGCCAGCAGCAGCAAGGGAGTTCAGCAGGAAAAACTGTTTTTT. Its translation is CASSSKGVQQEKLFF.